What follows are 7 T cell receptor beta chains derived from one specimen sequenced in a study of cytomegalovirus exposure and HLA in healthy donors. Profiling relied on immunoSEQ multiplex PCR, and the TCRdb table lists in-frame clones only, not all of them. The profile shows under 100,000 clones, roughly 96% of them singletons. Sequenced input: PBMCs. All receptors come from a woman aged 18-29 years in good health and CMV-seronegative.

The CDR3 coding sequence is TGTGCCAGCTCACCCAACAAGTATGGGGCCAACGTCCTGACTTTC. It yields the protein CASSPNKYGANVLTF. The chain uses TRBV18 and TRBJ2-6; D not certain. The CDR3 is 15 residues long. Per germline, CDR1 KGHSH and CDR2 LQKENI. V dropped 3 bases and J dropped 3 bases, with 9 bases sitting between them.

The chain uses TRBV15 and TRBJ2-1, with 9 bases aligning to TRBD2. Looked up from germline, CDR1 is LNHNV and CDR2 is YYDKDF (reference sequence). J was trimmed by 4 bases and V by 2 bases; bases with no gene match: 9. The CDR3 is made up of 17 amino acids. DNA for the CDR3: TGTGCCACCAGCAGATCTGCGACTAGCGGACATTACAATGAGCAGTTCTTC. As protein: CATSRSATSGHYNEQFF.

The rearrangement links TRBV19 to TRBJ2-7; possible D gene TRBD2, 6 bases. CDR3 length equals 15 residues. Germline CDR1 is LNHDA and CDR2 is SQIVND (reference sequence). V lost 2 bases, J lost 5 bases, and 16 bases lay in between. The CDR3 loop reads CASSILAGNFDEQYF. Here the CDR3 DNA reads TGTGCCAGTAGTATACTCGCGGGAAACTTCGACGAGCAGTACTTC. The whole variable domain, remainder taken from reference TRBV19 and TRBJ2-7, is DGGITQSPKYLFRKEGQNVTLSCEQNLNHDAMYWYRQDPGQGLRLIYYSQIVNDFQKGDIAEGYSVSREKKESFPLTVTSAQKNPTAFYLCASSILAGNFDEQYFGPGTRLTVT.

V gene TRBV6-5 combines with J gene TRBJ2-1, with 8 bases that match TRBD2. The CDR3 has 15 residues. The germline V gene has CDR1 MNHEY and CDR2 SVGAGI. V was pared by 0 bases and J by 8 bases, with 6 bases of the junction left unmatched. The CDR3, as DNA: TGTGCCAGCAGTTACTCCCAGCGGGAGTCCCATGAGCAGTTCTTC. It is translated as CASSYSQRESHEQFF.

The chain employs TRBV18 and TRBJ1-4, with D possibly TRBD1 on 5 matching bases. The CDR3 loop spans 14 amino acids. Trimming left V 6 bases short and J 7 bases short, with 15 bases between. Germline values: CDR1 KGHSH, CDR2 LQKENI. The DNA of the CDR3 is TGTGCCAGCTCCCAACAGCGGGGGACTGAAAAACTGTTTTTT. Translating it yields CASSQQRGTEKLFF.

The V gene is TRBV9, the J gene TRBJ2-3; 10 nucleotides match TRBD2. Trimming took 3 bases from V and 1 from J; bases not matched to a gene: 8. Germline-derived CDR1 and CDR2 are SGDLS and YYNGEE. CDR3 length: 17 residues. CDR3 coding DNA: TGTGCCAGCAGCGCCACCCGTGGGACTAGCGGCACAGATACGCAGTATTTT. It yields the protein CASSATRGTSGTDTQYF.

This chain joins TRBV29-1 and TRBJ2-5, with 7 nucleotides matching TRBD2. Trimming removed 3 bases from V and 2 bases from J; junction bases left unmatched: 3. The CDR3 is 13 amino acids. Germline CDR1 is SQVTM and CDR2 is ANQGSEA. In nucleotides, the CDR3 is TGCAGCGTTGATACTAGCGCGCAAGAGACCCAGTACTTC. Encoded protein: CSVDTSAQETQYF.